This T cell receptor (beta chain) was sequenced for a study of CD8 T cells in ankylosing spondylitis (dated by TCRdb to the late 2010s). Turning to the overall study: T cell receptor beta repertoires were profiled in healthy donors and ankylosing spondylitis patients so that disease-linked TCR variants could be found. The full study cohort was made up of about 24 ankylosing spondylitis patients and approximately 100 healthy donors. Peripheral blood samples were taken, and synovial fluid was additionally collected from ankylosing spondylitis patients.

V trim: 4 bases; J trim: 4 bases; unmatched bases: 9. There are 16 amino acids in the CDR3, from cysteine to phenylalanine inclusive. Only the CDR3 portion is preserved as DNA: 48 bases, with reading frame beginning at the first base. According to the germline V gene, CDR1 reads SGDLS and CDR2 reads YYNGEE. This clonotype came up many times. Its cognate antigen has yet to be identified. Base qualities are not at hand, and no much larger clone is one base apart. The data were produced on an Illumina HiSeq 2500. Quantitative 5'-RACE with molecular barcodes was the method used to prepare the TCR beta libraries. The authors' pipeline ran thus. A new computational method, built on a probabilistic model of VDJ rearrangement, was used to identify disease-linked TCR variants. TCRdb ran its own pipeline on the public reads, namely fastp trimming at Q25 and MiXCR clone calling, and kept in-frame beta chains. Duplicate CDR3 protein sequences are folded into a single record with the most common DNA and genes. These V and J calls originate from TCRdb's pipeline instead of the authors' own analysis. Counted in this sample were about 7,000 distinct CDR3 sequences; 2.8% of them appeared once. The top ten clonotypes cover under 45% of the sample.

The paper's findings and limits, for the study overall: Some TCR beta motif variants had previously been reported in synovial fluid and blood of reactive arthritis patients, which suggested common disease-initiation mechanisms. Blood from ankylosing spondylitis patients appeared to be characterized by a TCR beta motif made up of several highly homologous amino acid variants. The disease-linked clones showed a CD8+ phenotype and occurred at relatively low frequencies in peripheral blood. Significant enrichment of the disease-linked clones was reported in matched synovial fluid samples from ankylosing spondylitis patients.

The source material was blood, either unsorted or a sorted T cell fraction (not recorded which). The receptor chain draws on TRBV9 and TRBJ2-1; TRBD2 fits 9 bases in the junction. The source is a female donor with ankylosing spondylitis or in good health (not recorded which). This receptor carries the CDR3 CASSYGAGGPYNEQFF. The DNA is TGTGCCAGCAGCTACGGGGCGGGGGGGCCTTACAATGAGCAGTTCTTC.